This T cell receptor (beta chain) was sequenced during a study of shared clonotypes between healthy human individuals. Profiled with immunoSEQ multiplex PCR; TCRdb holds only in-frame clones, not every one. In the table there are about 2 million clones, about 95% of which are singletons. As concerns this clone: Antigen specificity is unknown.

CD8 cells regarded as naive lacked CD45RO, were positively chosen for CCR7, and omitted terminally differentiated effector memory CD45RA+ cells. The germline V gene has CDR1 SGDLS and CDR2 YYNGEE. V was shortened by 0 bases and J by 1 base, with 14 bases between the two germline ends. The CDR3 is 16 residues long. The study's findings and limits: It was the few donors that limited the genetic and exposure-history diversity represented.

V is TRBV9 and J is TRBJ2-7, with D hard to call. Sequencing was performed on naive CD8+ T cells sorted from blood. This TCR came from a man younger than 30 in good health. CDR3 DNA: TGTGCCAGCAGCGTAGATGGAACTACAAAATCCTACGAGCAGTACTTC. This encodes CASSVDGTTKSYEQYF.